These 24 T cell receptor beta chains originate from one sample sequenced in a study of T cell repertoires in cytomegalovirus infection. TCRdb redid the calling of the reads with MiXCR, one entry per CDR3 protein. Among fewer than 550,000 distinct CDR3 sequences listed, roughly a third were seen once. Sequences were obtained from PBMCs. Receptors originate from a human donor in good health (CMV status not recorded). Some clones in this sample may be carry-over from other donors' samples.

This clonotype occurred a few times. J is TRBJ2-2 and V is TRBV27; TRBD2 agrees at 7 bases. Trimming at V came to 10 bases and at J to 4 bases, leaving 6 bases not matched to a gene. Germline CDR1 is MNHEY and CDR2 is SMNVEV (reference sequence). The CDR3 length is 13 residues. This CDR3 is CATPGGCTGELFF. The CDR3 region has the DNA TGTGCCACCCCGGGGGGTTGCACCGGGGAGCTGTTTTTT.

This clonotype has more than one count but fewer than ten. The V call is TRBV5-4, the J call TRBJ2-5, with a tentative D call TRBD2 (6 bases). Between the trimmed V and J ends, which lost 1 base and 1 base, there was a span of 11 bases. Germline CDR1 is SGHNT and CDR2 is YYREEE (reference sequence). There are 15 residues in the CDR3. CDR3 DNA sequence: TGTGCCAGCAGCTTGTCGGGAGTCATCCAAGAGACCCAGTACTTC. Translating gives CASSLSGVIQETQYF.

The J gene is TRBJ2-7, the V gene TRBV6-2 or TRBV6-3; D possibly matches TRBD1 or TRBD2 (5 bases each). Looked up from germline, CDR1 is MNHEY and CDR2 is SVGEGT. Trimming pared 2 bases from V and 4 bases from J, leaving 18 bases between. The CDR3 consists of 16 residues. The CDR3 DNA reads TGTGCCAGCAGTTACACCCCCTTGGGACGCGGGTACGAGCAGTACTTC. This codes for CASSYTPLGRGYEQYF.

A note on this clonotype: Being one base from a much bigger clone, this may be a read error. In nucleotides, the CDR3 is TGTGCCAGCAGCTTAAACCCTAGCGGGGGGATCTCAGATACGCAGTATTTT. This gives the protein CASSLNPSGGISDTQYF. The chain combines TRBV7-2 with TRBJ2-3; 11 bases are a match to TRBD2. This CDR3 has 17 amino acids. Germline V gene sequence: CDR1 SGHTA, CDR2 FQGNSA. The V and J ends lost 2 bases and 4 bases, in that order; junction bases with no gene match: 8. Using reference TRBV7-2 and TRBJ2-3 for the parts outside the CDR3, the full variable domain is GAGVSQSPSNKVTEKGKDVELRCDPISGHTALYWYRQSLGQGLEFLIYFQGNSAPDKSGLPSDRFSAERTGGSVSTLTIQRTQQEDSAVYLCASSLNPSGGISDTQYFGPGTRLTVL.

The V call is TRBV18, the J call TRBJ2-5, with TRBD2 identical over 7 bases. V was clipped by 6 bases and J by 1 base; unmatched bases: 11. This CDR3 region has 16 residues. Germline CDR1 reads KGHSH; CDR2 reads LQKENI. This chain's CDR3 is CASSPRGGTIQETQYF. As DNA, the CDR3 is TGTGCCAGCTCCCCCCGGGGAGGGACCATCCAAGAGACCCAGTACTTC.

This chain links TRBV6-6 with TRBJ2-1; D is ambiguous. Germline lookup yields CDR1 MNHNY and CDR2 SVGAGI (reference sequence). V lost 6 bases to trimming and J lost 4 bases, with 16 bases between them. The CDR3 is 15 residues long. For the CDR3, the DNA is TGTGCCAGCAGGCCTACAAAGCTGTTATACAATGAGCAGTTCTTC. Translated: CASRPTKLLYNEQFF.

CDR3: CASSYRGIYGYTF. DNA for the CDR3: TGTGCCAGCAGTTACCGGGGAATTTATGGCTACACCTTC. The chain combines TRBV6-5 with TRBJ1-2; no reliable D call. The V end lost 2 bases, the J end lost 5 bases, and 9 bases lay between the germline ends. The length of the CDR3 is 13 residues. CDR1 MNHEY and CDR2 SVGAGI come from the germline V gene.

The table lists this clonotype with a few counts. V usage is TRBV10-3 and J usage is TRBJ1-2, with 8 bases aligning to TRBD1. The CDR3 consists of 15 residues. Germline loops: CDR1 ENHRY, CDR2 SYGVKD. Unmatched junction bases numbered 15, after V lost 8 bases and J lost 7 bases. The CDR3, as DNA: TGTGCCATCTCCCGGCGGGCAGGGGGCTATGTTGGCTACACCTTC. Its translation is CAISRRAGGYVGYTF.

The CDR3 sequence: CATSREATGNNYGYTF. CDR3 sequence (DNA): TGTGCCACCAGCAGAGAGGCCACAGGAAACAACTATGGCTACACCTTC. The chain recombines TRBV15 with TRBJ1-2, with D perhaps matching TRBD1 (5 bases). Trimming removed 0 bases from V and 2 bases from J, with 13 bases in between. The CDR3 runs to 16 residues. Germline CDR1 LNHNV, CDR2 YYDKDF (reference sequence).

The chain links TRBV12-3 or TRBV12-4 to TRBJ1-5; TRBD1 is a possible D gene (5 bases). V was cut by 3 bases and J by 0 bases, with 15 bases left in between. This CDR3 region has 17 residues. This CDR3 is CASSLAGHPVSNQPQHF. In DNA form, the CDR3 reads TGTGCCAGCAGTTTGGCAGGACATCCGGTTAGCAATCAGCCCCAGCATTTT.

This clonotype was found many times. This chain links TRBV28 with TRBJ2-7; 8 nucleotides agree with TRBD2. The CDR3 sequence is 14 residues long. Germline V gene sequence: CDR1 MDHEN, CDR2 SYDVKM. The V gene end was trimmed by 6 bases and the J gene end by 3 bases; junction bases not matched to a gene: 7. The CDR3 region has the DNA TGTGCCAGCAGCGTGGGGACTAGTAACTACGAGCAGTACTTC. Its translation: CASSVGTSNYEQYF. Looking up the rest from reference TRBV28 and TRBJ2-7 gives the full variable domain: DVKVTQSSRYLVKRTGEKVFLECVQDMDHENMFWYRQDPGLGLRLIYFSYDVKMKEKGDIPEGYSVSREKKERFSLILESASTNQTSMYLCASSVGTSNYEQYFGPGTRLTVT.

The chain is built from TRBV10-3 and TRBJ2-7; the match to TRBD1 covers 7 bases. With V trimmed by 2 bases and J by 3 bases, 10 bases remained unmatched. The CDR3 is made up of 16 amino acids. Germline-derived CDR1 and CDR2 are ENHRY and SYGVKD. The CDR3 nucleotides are TGTGCCATCAGTGAGACGGACAGGCGCATGCTCTACGAGCAGTACTTC. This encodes CAISETDRRMLYEQYF.

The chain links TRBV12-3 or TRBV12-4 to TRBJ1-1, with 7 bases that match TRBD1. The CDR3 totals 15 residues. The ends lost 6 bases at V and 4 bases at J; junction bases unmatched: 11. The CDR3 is CASSSETGQTTEAFF. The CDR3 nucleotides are TGTGCCAGCAGCTCCGAAACGGGACAGACCACTGAAGCTTTCTTT.

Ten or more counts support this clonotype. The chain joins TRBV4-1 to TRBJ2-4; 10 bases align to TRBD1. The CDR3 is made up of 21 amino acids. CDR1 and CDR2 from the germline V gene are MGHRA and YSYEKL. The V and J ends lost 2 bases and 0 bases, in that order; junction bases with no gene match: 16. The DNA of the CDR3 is TGCGCCAGCAGCCAATACTCCGGGACAGGGGCCTTTGAGCTAGCCAAAAACATTCAGTACTTC. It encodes CASSQYSGTGAFELAKNIQYF.

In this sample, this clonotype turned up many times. The CDR3 sequence is CAIRQLVRPNTEAFF. DNA for the CDR3: TGTGCCATCAGACAACTGGTCAGACCGAACACTGAAGCTTTCTTT. This chain connects TRBV10-3 to TRBJ1-1; D not certain. CDR1 ENHRY and CDR2 SYGVKD come from the germline V gene. This CDR3 is built from 15 residues. V lost 6 bases, J lost 1 base, and 15 bases lay in between.

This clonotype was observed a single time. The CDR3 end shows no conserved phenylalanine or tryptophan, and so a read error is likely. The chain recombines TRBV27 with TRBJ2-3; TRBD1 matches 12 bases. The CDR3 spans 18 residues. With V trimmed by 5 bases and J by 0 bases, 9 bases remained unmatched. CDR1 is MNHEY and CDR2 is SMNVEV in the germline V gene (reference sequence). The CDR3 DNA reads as TGTGCCAGCAGTACGCGGGACAGGGGGCAAAGTAGCACAGATACGCAGTATATT. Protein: CASSTRDRGQSSTDTQYI.

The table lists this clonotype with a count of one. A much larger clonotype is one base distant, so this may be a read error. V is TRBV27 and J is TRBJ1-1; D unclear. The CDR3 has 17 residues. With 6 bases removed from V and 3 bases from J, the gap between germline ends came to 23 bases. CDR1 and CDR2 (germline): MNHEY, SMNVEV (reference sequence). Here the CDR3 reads CASSPPVSPLRDTEAFF. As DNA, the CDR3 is TGTGCCAGCAGCCCCCCGGTCAGCCCCCTTAGGGACACTGAAGCTTTCTTT.

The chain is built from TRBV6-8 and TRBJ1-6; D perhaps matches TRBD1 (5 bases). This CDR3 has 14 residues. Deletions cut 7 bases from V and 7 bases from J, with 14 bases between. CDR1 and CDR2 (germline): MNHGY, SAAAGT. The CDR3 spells CASNPGRGNSPLHF. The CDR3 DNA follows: TGTGCCAGCAACCCGGGACGTGGAAATTCACCCCTCCACTTT.

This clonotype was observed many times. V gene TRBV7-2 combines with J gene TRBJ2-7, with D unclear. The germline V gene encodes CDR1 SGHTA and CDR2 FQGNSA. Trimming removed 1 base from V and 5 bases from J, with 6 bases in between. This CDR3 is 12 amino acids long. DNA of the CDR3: TGTGCCAGCAGCTTAGAGGGCGACGAGCAGTACTTC. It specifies CASSLEGDEQYF.

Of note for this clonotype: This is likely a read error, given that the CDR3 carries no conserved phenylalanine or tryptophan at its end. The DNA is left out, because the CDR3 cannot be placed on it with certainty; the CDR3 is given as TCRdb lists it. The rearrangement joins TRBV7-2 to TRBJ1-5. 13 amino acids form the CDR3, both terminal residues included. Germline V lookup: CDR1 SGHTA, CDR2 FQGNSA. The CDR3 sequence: CASSCGADQPHHL.

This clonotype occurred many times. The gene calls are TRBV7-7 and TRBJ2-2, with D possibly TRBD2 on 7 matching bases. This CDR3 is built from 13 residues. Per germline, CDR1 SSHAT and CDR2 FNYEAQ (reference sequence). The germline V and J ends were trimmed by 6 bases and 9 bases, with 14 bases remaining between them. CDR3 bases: TGTGCCAGCAGGCCCCGGGGGGCCAGGGAGCTGTTTTTT. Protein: CASRPRGARELFF.

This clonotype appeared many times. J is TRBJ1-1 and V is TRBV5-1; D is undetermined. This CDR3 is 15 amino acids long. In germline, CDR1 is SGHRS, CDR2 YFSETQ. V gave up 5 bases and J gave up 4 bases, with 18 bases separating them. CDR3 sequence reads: CASRSEQLVGTEAFF. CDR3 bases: TGCGCCAGCAGATCTGAACAGCTCGTGGGCACTGAAGCTTTCTTT. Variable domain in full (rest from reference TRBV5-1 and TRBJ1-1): KAGVTQTPRYLIKTRGQQVTLSCSPISGHRSVSWYQQTPGQGLQFLFEYFSETQRNKGNFPGRFSGRQFSNSRSEMNVSTLELGDSALYLCASRSEQLVGTEAFFGQGTRLTVV.

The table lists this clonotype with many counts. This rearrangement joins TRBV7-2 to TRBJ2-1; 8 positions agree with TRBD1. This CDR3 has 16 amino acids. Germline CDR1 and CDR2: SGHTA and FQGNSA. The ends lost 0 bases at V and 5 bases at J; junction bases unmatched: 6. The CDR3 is CASSLAQGAQDNEQFF. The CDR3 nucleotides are TGTGCCAGCAGCTTAGCGCAGGGGGCGCAGGACAATGAGCAGTTCTTC. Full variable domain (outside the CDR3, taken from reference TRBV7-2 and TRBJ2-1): GAGVSQSPSNKVTEKGKDVELRCDPISGHTALYWYRQSLGQGLEFLIYFQGNSAPDKSGLPSDRFSAERTGGSVSTLTIQRTQQEDSAVYLCASSLAQGAQDNEQFFGPGTRLTVL.

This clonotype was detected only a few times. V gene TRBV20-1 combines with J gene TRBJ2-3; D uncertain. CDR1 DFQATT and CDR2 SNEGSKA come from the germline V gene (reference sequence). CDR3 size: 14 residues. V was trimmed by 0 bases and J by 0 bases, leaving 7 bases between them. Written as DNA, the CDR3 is TGCAGTGCTAGAGAGCTAGTTAGCACAGATACGCAGTATTTT. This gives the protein CSARELVSTDTQYF.